This T cell receptor (beta chain) was retrieved from a study of beta chain features in type 1 diabetes. The overall study: Patients did not differ from healthy donors in age, gender or cell yield.

A remark on this clone: The antigen remains undetermined.

There are 14 residues in the CDR3. V was shortened by 1 base and J by 9 bases, with 13 bases between the two germline ends. Germline V gives CDR1 SGHVS, CDR2 FQNEAQ. The isolated RNA, all of it, was reverse transcribed, so expressed TCRB transcripts were what got sequenced. Assay used: immunoSEQ multiplex PCR; TCRdb lists only in-frame clones, some missing. The table shows more than 300,000 clones, with over 7% occurring only once. Whole-study findings and limits: The similarity of naive, central memory and Treg TCRB repertoires appeared greater among patients than among healthy donors. TCRB CDR3 length was moderately but significantly reduced in all four CD4+ subsets of Type 1 diabetes patients.

The receptor was isolated from a man aged 30-40 years with type 1 diabetes. The V and J genes are TRBV7-8 and TRBJ2-4; D is uncertain. The sequenced sample was central memory CD4+ T cells from blood. This CDR3 reads CASSLEGSNGIQYF. CDR3 coding DNA: TGTGCCAGCAGCTTAGAGGGCAGCAACGGCATTCAGTACTTC.